These 28 T cell receptor beta chains were sequenced from one sample in a study of control samples from healthy donors and cancer patients. Sequencing used immunoSEQ multiplex PCR; TCRdb keeps in-frame clones, though not all of them. This sample has some 200,000 clones, with 91% found just once. The sequenced material came from blood. The receptors were gathered from a woman aged 25 to 39 in good health.

This chain links TRBV4-1 with TRBJ1-3; TRBD1 agrees at 7 bases. V lost 1 base, J lost 4 bases, and 4 bases stayed unmatched. The CDR3 is made up of 15 amino acids. Germline V gives CDR1 MGHRA, CDR2 YSYEKL. CDR3 region: CASSQGRGRGNTIYF. The CDR3 DNA follows: TGCGCCAGCAGCCAAGGAAGGGGGCGCGGAAACACCATATATTTT.

Note on this clone: The junction and the germline gene differ at one end; a read error may be behind it. The chain has TRBV7-7 and TRBJ2-5, with D unresolved. From germline, CDR1 is SSHAT and CDR2 FNYEAQ (reference sequence). The CDR3 has 14 amino acids. The CDR3 loop is CASSLGESQETQYF. The CDR3 region has the DNA TGTGCTAGCAGCTTAGGAGAGAGCCAAGAGACCCAGTACTTC.

V usage is TRBV15 and J usage is TRBJ2-7, with D maybe TRBD1 (6 bases). Trimming left V 3 bases short and J 0 bases short, with 9 bases between. This CDR3 contains 14 residues. Germline V gives CDR1 LNHNV, CDR2 YYDKDF (reference sequence). The CDR3 DNA is TGTGCCACCAGCAGCGGGGACAACTCCTACGAGCAGTACTTC. Amino acid sequence: CATSSGDNSYEQYF.

The chain is built from TRBV9 and TRBJ1-2; D is uncertain. V was pared by 0 bases and J by 2 bases, with 8 bases between. The CDR3 is 14 residues long. The germline V gene encodes CDR1 SGDLS and CDR2 YYNGEE. This CDR3 is CASSVGRGNYGYTF. The CDR3, as DNA: TGTGCCAGCAGCGTAGGGAGAGGAAACTATGGCTACACCTTC.

In its sample, this clone was seen once. The rearrangement joins TRBV7-9 to TRBJ2-3, with D unclear. The CDR3 length is 14 residues. Trimming took off 1 base at V and 1 base at J, with 6 bases between the two ends. Germline CDR1 reads SEHNR; CDR2 reads FQNEAQ (reference sequence). The DNA of the CDR3 is TGTGCCAGCAGCTTAGTGTCGGGCACAGATACGCAGTATTTT. The encoded protein is CASSLVSGTDTQYF.

V and J are TRBV4-2 and TRBJ1-6, with 10 nucleotides matching TRBD1. The CDR3 has 14 residues. Unmatched junction bases numbered 2, after V lost 5 bases and J lost 7 bases. CDR1 and CDR2 (germline): LGHNA, YNFKEQ. DNA of the CDR3: TGTGCCAGCAGCGAGGACAGGGGGAATTCACCCCTCCACTTT. Protein product: CASSEDRGNSPLHF.

The chain recombines TRBV27 with TRBJ2-1, with 7 bases lining up with TRBD1. Germline-derived CDR1 and CDR2 are MNHEY and SMNVEV (reference sequence). The V and J ends lost 4 bases and 3 bases, in that order; junction bases with no gene match: 6. This CDR3 has 15 amino acids. CDR3 region: CASSSGTEIYNEQFF. The CDR3 DNA reads TGTGCCAGCAGTTCCGGGACAGAAATCTACAATGAGCAGTTCTTC.

This CDR3 reads CASSTRDRGQPQHF. DNA for the CDR3: TGTGCCAGTAGTACCCGGGACAGGGGTCAGCCCCAGCATTTT. The chain combines TRBV19 with TRBJ1-5; 10 bases are shared with TRBD1. CDR3 size: 14 residues. The germline CDR1 and CDR2 sequences are LNHDA and SQIVND (reference sequence). V trimming: 4 bases; J trimming: 6 bases; junction bases outside the gene matches: 3. The entire variable domain, with the rest obtained from reference TRBV19 and TRBJ1-5, is as follows: DGGITQSPKYLFRKEGQNVTLSCEQNLNHDAMYWYRQDPGQGLRLIYYSQIVNDFQKGDIAEGYSVSREKKESFPLTVTSAQKNPTAFYLCASSTRDRGQPQHFGDGTRLSIL.

V is TRBV11-3 and J is TRBJ1-1; D gene uncertain. V was trimmed by 0 bases and J by 0 bases, leaving 11 bases between them. This CDR3 has 16 amino acids. CDR1 is SGHNT, CDR2 YENEEA, per germline. CDR3 DNA sequence: TGTGCCAGCAGCTTAGAGGGCAGCCGAATGAACACTGAAGCTTTCTTT. It encodes CASSLEGSRMNTEAFF.

The chain employs TRBV24-1 and TRBJ2-6; 9 nucleotides match TRBD1. Germline V gene sequence: CDR1 KGHDR, CDR2 SFDVKD. This CDR3 has 18 amino acids. Trimming cost V 3 bases and J 0 bases; bases outside gene matches: 5. CDR3 in DNA: TGTGCCACCAGTGATAGGACAGGGGCGAGCTCTGGGGCCAACGTCCTGACTTTC. This translates into CATSDRTGASSGANVLTF.

The V gene is TRBV13, the J gene TRBJ2-7; 10 bases fit TRBD2. J lost 2 bases, V lost 5 bases, and 3 bases had no gene match. This CDR3 is built from 14 residues. CDR1 is PRHDT, CDR2 FYEKMQ, per germline (reference sequence). In nucleotides, the CDR3 is TGTGCCAGCAGCCGAGGACTAGCGGCCTACGAGCAGTACTTC. This gives the protein CASSRGLAAYEQYF.

V gene TRBV25-1 combines with J gene TRBJ2-4, with 8 bases lining up with TRBD2. The ends lost 4 bases at V and 0 bases at J; junction bases unmatched: 2. CDR1 is MGHDK and CDR2 is SYGVNS in the germline V gene. The CDR3 contains 15 residues. The CDR3: CASSGTSLAKNIQYF. The CDR3 DNA reads TGTGCCAGCAGTGGGACTAGCTTAGCCAAAAACATTCAGTACTTC.

J is TRBJ2-2 and V is TRBV6-4; D gene uncertain. V was cut by 2 bases and J by 7 bases, with 5 bases left in between. This CDR3 comprises 12 residues. Germline V gene lookup returns CDR1 MRHNA and CDR2 SNTAGT. The CDR3 DNA reads TGTGCCAGCAGTGACCTGGGCGGGGAGCTGTTTTTT. As protein: CASSDLGGELFF.

J is TRBJ2-3 and V is TRBV7-3, with D unclear. Germline CDR1 is SGHTA and CDR2 is FQGTGA. The CDR3 is made up of 14 amino acids. V shed 2 bases and J shed 1 base, with 7 bases lying between them. CDR3 nucleotides: TGTGCCAGCAGCTTACGCAGCGGCACAGATACGCAGTATTTT. Residues: CASSLRSGTDTQYF.

The chain employs TRBV14 and TRBJ2-2; 7 nucleotides agree with TRBD1. Per the germline V gene, CDR1 is SGHDN and CDR2 is FVKESK. V lost 4 bases to trimming and J lost 6 bases; unmatched junction nucleotides: 2. The CDR3 sequence is 13 residues long. CDR3 protein: CASSRQGSGELFF. The DNA of the CDR3 is TGTGCCAGCAGCCGACAGGGCTCCGGGGAGCTGTTTTTT.

The rearrangement joins TRBV6-6 to TRBJ2-1, with 8 bases aligning to TRBD2. This CDR3 region has 14 residues. With 6 bases clipped from V and 7 bases from J, the junction kept 8 bases outside the gene matches. The germline CDR1 and CDR2 sequences are MNHNY and SVGAGI (reference sequence). Here the CDR3 reads CASRREGARNEQFF. DNA of the CDR3: TGTGCCAGCAGACGGGAGGGCGCTAGGAATGAGCAGTTCTTC.

The CDR3 loop reads CSVDLAGAYEQYF. The CDR3 region has the DNA TGCAGCGTTGACCTAGCGGGAGCTTACGAGCAGTACTTC. The V call is TRBV29-1, the J call TRBJ2-7; 10 nucleotides agree with TRBD2. J was trimmed by 4 bases and V by 3 bases; bases with no gene match: 3. Germline assignment: CDR1 SQVTM and CDR2 ANQGSEA. There are 13 residues in the CDR3.

This CDR3 reads CASSSEGVEAFF. Here the CDR3 DNA reads TGTGCCAGCAGCTCAGAGGGGGTTGAAGCTTTCTTT. The chain recombines TRBV11-2 with TRBJ1-1, with D perhaps TRBD1 (6 bases). Germline V lookup: CDR1 SGHAT, CDR2 FQNNGV. The CDR3 consists of 12 residues. Deletions cut 4 bases from V and 7 bases from J, with 10 bases between.

In the case of this clone: Other DNA sequences within the sample encode an identical CDR3. This sequence joins TRBV18 and TRBJ1-2; tentatively, D is TRBD1 (5 bases). Trimming cost V 6 bases and J 0 bases, with 8 bases left between them. The CDR3 has 13 amino acids. Germline V gives CDR1 KGHSH, CDR2 LQKENI. The CDR3 spells CASSPTANYGYTF. Written as DNA, the CDR3 is TGTGCCAGCTCGCCGACAGCTAACTATGGCTACACCTTC.

The chain combines TRBV9 with TRBJ1-2, with D maybe TRBD1 (5 bases). V gave up 3 bases and J gave up 0 bases, with 9 bases separating them. The CDR3 consists of 14 residues. CDR1 is SGDLS, CDR2 YYNGEE, per germline. The CDR3 here is CASSAPTANYGYTF. CDR3 nucleotide sequence: TGTGCCAGCAGCGCCCCGACAGCTAACTATGGCTACACCTTC.

The chain has TRBV10-3 and TRBJ2-2; D is perhaps TRBD2 (6 bases). Germline-derived CDR1 and CDR2 are ENHRY and SYGVKD. With 7 bases removed from V and 1 base from J, the gap between germline ends came to 7 bases. This CDR3 has 13 amino acids. The CDR3 nucleotides read TGTGCCATCATGGGGGGGAACACCGGGGAGCTGTTTTTT. Amino acids: CAIMGGNTGELFF.

On this clone itself: The sample contains more than one DNA sequence encoding this CDR3. This chain links TRBV12-3 or TRBV12-4 with TRBJ2-7; D remains unclear. Trimming pared 5 bases from V and 0 bases from J, leaving 5 bases between. The CDR3 sequence is 12 residues long. CDR3 sequence (DNA): TGTGCCAGCAGTCCGAGCTCCTACGAGCAGTACTTC. Its protein product is CASSPSSYEQYF.

V usage is TRBV9 and J usage is TRBJ2-7, with 7 bases identical to TRBD1. The V gene's germline CDR1 is SGDLS and CDR2 YYNGEE. V was clipped by 0 bases and J by 3 bases; unmatched bases: 6. This CDR3 region has 15 residues. The CDR3 sequence is CASSVGLGQNYEQYF. Written as DNA, the CDR3 is TGTGCCAGCAGCGTAGGATTGGGACAGAACTACGAGCAGTACTTC.

The chain is built from TRBV6-5 and TRBJ1-4; the D gene is possibly TRBD1 (5 bases). Trimming shortened V by 2 bases and J by 4 bases, and 11 bases separated the two germline ends. Germline V gives CDR1 MNHEY, CDR2 SVGAGI. There are 15 residues in the CDR3. Here the CDR3 DNA reads TGTGCCAGCAGTTACGGGGGGACGGGTAATGAAAAACTGTTTTTT. Translating gives CASSYGGTGNEKLFF.

This clone was seen only once. CDR3 nucleotide sequence: TGTGCCAGCAGCTTCGGGGCAGGGGTAACAGATACGCAGTATTTT. Translation: CASSFGAGVTDTQYF. This chain links TRBV11-2 with TRBJ2-3; possible D gene TRBD1, 6 bases. V lost 3 bases, J lost 3 bases, and 13 bases lay in between. Germline CDR1 is SGHAT and CDR2 is FQNNGV. The CDR3 totals 15 residues.

The chain uses TRBV18 and TRBJ2-7; TRBD2 might be the D (5 bases). V dropped 3 bases and J dropped 3 bases, with 6 bases sitting between them. The CDR3 sequence is 12 residues long. Germline CDR1 reads KGHSH; CDR2 reads LQKENI. CDR3 amino acids: CASSPSDYEQYF. The CDR3 nucleotides are TGTGCCAGCTCACCTAGCGACTACGAGCAGTACTTC.

This clone has just one count. This sequence joins TRBV15 and TRBJ1-3; D is undetermined. CDR3 size: 16 residues. From germline, CDR1 is LNHNV and CDR2 YYDKDF (reference sequence). V shed 1 base and J shed 0 bases, with 10 bases lying between them. The CDR3 loop reads CATSRGAGLSGNTIYF. CDR3 nucleotide sequence: TGTGCCACCAGCAGAGGGGCAGGCCTCTCTGGAAACACCATATATTTT.

The chain carries TRBV18 and TRBJ1-5; 7 positions match TRBD1. Germline V gene data show CDR1 as KGHSH and CDR2 as LQKENI. The CDR3 is 14 amino acids. V gave up 3 bases and J gave up 6 bases; unmatched junction bases: 5. For the CDR3, the DNA is TGTGCCAGCTCACCCGGGAGGGGGCTTCAGCCCCAGCATTTT. Translated: CASSPGRGLQPQHF.